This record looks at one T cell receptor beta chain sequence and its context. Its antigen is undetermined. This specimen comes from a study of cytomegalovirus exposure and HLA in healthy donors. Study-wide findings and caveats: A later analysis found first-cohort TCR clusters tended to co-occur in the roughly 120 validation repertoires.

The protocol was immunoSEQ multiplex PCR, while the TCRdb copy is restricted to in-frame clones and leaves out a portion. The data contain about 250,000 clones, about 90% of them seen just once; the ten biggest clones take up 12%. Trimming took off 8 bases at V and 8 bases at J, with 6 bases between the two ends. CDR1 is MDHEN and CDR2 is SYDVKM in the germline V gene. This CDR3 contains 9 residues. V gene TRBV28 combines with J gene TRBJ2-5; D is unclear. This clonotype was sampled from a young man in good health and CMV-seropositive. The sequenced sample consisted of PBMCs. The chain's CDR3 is CASGQTQYF. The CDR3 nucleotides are TGTGCCAGCGGTCAAACCCAGTACTTC. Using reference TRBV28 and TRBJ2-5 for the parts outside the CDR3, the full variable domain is DVKVTQSSRYLVKRTGEKVFLECVQDMDHENMFWYRQDPGLGLRLIYFSYDVKMKEKGDIPEGYSVSREKKERFSLILESASTNQTSMYLCASGQTQYFGPGTRLLVL.